These 16 T cell receptor beta chains came from one sample sequenced in a study of blood T cell repertoires in COVID-19. Clones were sequenced by immunoSEQ multiplex PCR, and TCRdb holds only the in-frame ones, with some missing. Of about 98,000 clones listed, about 80% were seen once; the top ten hold less than 25%. The sample consisted of peripheral blood. The source of these receptors is a man aged 65 to 79 with acute or convalescent COVID-19.

The chain couples TRBV19 to TRBJ2-7, with D possibly TRBD2 on 5 matching bases. The CDR3 extends over 14 amino acids. From germline, CDR1 is LNHDA and CDR2 SQIVND (reference sequence). Trimming cost V 7 bases and J 0 bases, with 13 bases left between them. CDR3 in amino acids: CASKEARNSYEQYF. In DNA form, the CDR3 reads TGTGCCAGTAAGGAGGCGCGGAACTCCTACGAGCAGTACTTC.

This rearrangement joins TRBV5-6 to TRBJ2-5; 7 bases map to TRBD1. The J segment lost 0 bases and the V segment lost 3 bases, leaving 11 bases of the junction unmatched. The CDR3 runs to 17 residues. Germline V gene data show CDR1 as SGHDT and CDR2 as YYEEEE. Written as DNA, the CDR3 is TGTGCCAGCAGCTCGACAGGGAAGTACCCCTACCAAGAGACCCAGTACTTC. It is translated as CASSSTGKYPYQETQYF.

This clone was seen a handful of times. The rearrangement joins TRBV5-1 to TRBJ1-4, with D possibly being TRBD1 (6 bases). CDR1 and CDR2 (germline): SGHRS, YFSETQ. CDR3 length: 15 residues. V lost 3 bases and J lost 5, with 14 bases in between. The CDR3 spells CASSSLGAVNEKLFF. The CDR3 nucleotides are TGCGCCAGCAGCTCATTGGGGGCGGTAAATGAAAAACTGTTTTTT.

The chain couples TRBV3-1 (or the pseudogene TRBV3-2) to TRBJ2-1; 8 nucleotides line up with TRBD2. Germline values: CDR1 LGHDT, CDR2 YNNKEL (reference sequence). V was clipped by 0 bases and J by 6 bases; unmatched bases: 7. The CDR3 loop spans 16 amino acids. CDR3: CASSQEWGGRFNEQFF. Here the CDR3 DNA reads TGTGCCAGCAGCCAAGAATGGGGCGGGAGGTTCAATGAGCAGTTCTTC.

V usage is TRBV13 and J usage is TRBJ1-2; 7 positions match TRBD1. V lost 6 bases, J lost 5 bases, and 6 bases stayed unmatched. CDR1 and CDR2 (germline): PRHDT, FYEKMQ (reference sequence). CDR3 length equals 13 residues. Written as DNA, the CDR3 is TGTGCCAGCAGTCCGGGACAGCTTTATGGCTACACCTTC. Protein sequence: CASSPGQLYGYTF.

The chain is built from TRBV5-1 and TRBJ2-7; unclear D gene. This CDR3 region has 14 residues. V lost 0 bases and J 0 bases, leaving 7 bases between the germline ends. Germline CDR1 reads SGHRS; CDR2 reads YFSETQ. In nucleotides, the CDR3 is TGCGCCAGCAGCTTGGAGCGAACCTCCTACGAGCAGTACTTC. This translates into CASSLERTSYEQYF.

This clone appeared once. The rearrangement links TRBV5-6 to TRBJ1-6, with D hard to call. This CDR3 is built from 14 residues. Trimming shortened V by 2 bases and J by 9 bases, and 12 bases separated the two germline ends. Germline V gene sequence: CDR1 SGHDT, CDR2 YYEEEE. CDR3 sequence reads: CASSLGGALSPLHF. The CDR3 DNA sequence: TGTGCCAGCAGCTTAGGCGGAGCCCTTTCACCCCTCCACTTT.

The rearrangement joins TRBV7-2 to TRBJ2-7; 8 bases map to TRBD2. V lost 5 bases, J lost 0 bases, and 3 bases stayed unmatched. CDR1 and CDR2 from the germline V gene are SGHTA and FQGNSA. This CDR3 contains 14 residues. The CDR3 is CASSAGLASYEQYF. CDR3 in DNA: TGTGCCAGCAGCGCTGGACTAGCCTCCTACGAGCAGTACTTC.

This clone was counted a few times. The rearrangement uses TRBV5-1 and TRBJ2-3; 12 bases map to TRBD2. This CDR3 comprises 16 residues. Germline V gene lookup returns CDR1 SGHRS and CDR2 YFSETQ. J was trimmed by 1 base and V by 2 bases; bases with no gene match: 2. The CDR3 nucleotides read TGCGCCAGCAGCTTCCGGACTAGCGGGGGCACAGATACGCAGTATTTT. Translation: CASSFRTSGGTDTQYF.

The chain is built from TRBV5-6 and TRBJ2-3, with 9 bases fitting TRBD2. CDR3 size: 16 residues. With 4 bases clipped from V and 1 base from J, the junction kept 7 bases outside the gene matches. The germline CDR1 and CDR2 sequences are SGHDT and YYEEEE. The CDR3 bases are TGTGCCAGCAGCCGCCGCGTAGCGGGAGGCACAGATACGCAGTATTTT. Protein product: CASSRRVAGGTDTQYF.

The chain is built from TRBV4-2 and TRBJ2-5; no firm D call. Germline CDR1 reads LGHNA; CDR2 reads YNFKEQ. CDR3 size: 14 residues. Trimming removed 0 bases at V and 2 bases at J, with 7 bases between. This CDR3 is CASSQDQLQETQYF. The CDR3 coding sequence is TGTGCCAGCAGCCAAGATCAGTTACAAGAGACCCAGTACTTC.

This clone has just one count. Here the CDR3 DNA reads TGTGCCAGCAGTTTGGGGAGGATGGGTTACGAGCAGTACTTC. This gives the protein CASSLGRMGYEQYF. The rearrangement links TRBV27 to TRBJ2-7; D might be TRBD2 (6 bases). The ends were cut back, 3 bases at V and 4 bases at J, with 13 bases in the middle. Germline CDR1 is MNHEY and CDR2 is SMNVEV (reference sequence). This CDR3 contains 14 residues.

This sequence joins TRBV7-2 and TRBJ1-3, with D unclear. The CDR3 covers 16 residues. Deletions cut 5 bases from V and 0 bases from J, with 14 bases between. Germline CDR1 reads SGHTA; CDR2 reads FQGNSA. The CDR3 nucleotides read TGTGCCAGCAGCCAACGTTACGAGAGCTCTGGAAACACCATATATTTT. Protein: CASSQRYESSGNTIYF. The full variable domain, rest sourced from reference TRBV7-2 and TRBJ1-3, is GAGVSQSPSNKVTEKGKDVELRCDPISGHTALYWYRQSLGQGLEFLIYFQGNSAPDKSGLPSDRFSAERTGGSVSTLTIQRTQQEDSAVYLCASSQRYESSGNTIYFGEGSWLTVV.

To note about this clone: This CDR3 is also generated by other DNA sequences in the sample. The chain combines TRBV5-1 with TRBJ2-2; 7 nucleotides match TRBD1. There are 16 residues in the CDR3. V gave up 2 bases and J gave up 2 bases; unmatched junction bases: 6. The germline gives CDR1 SGHRS, CDR2 YFSETQ. Written as DNA, the CDR3 is TGCGCCAGCAGCTTAAAGACAGGGAGTAACACCGGGGAGCTGTTTTTT. Its protein is CASSLKTGSNTGELFF.

The chain employs TRBV9 and TRBJ1-2, with a tentative D call TRBD1 (6 bases). Trimming stripped 4 bases from V and 7 bases from J, with 14 bases between. Germline values: CDR1 SGDLS, CDR2 YYNGEE. The CDR3 sequence is 13 residues long. DNA of the CDR3: TGTGCCAGCAGCCCTAGGGGGGGAGGTGGCTACACCTTC. Its translation is CASSPRGGGGYTF.

The rearrangement uses TRBV14 and TRBJ2-7, with 9 bases aligning to TRBD1. The trim removed 0 bases at V and 0 bases at J, leaving 3 bases unmatched. The CDR3 loop spans 16 amino acids. The germline V gene has CDR1 SGHDN and CDR2 FVKESK. CDR3 coding DNA: TGTGCCAGCAGCCAAGATTGGGGACAGGGCTCCTACGAGCAGTACTTC. As protein: CASSQDWGQGSYEQYF.